This is a list of T cell receptor beta chains from one sample in a study of T cell changes during pregnancy in multiple sclerosis. Assay: immunoSEQ multiplex PCR; the TCRdb copy retains only in-frame clones and omits some. The sample has about 100,000 clones; roughly 90% are singletons. Source: peripheral blood, taken after pregnancy. These receptor sequences come from a female donor with multiple sclerosis, enrolled in a pregnancy study. Both conserved end residues are part of each CDR3. The order of the fields is V gene, D gene, clone size, CDR3 length, J gene, CDR3 protein, CDR3 DNA. The D gene is left open where the match is weak. Clone size, where shown, is once, few, many, or a class for clones that have expanded.

v_gene: TRBV4-3
d_gene: .
abundance: .
len: 16
j_gene: TRBJ2-7
CDR3aa: CASSQAPRTESYEQYF
CDR3nt: TGCGCCAGCAGCCAAGCCCCACGGACAGAATCCTACGAGCAGTACTTC

v_gene: TRBV20-1
d_gene: .
abundance: .
len: 11
j_gene: TRBJ1-4
CDR3aa: CSARVREKLFF
CDR3nt: TGCAGTGCTAGAGTGCGGGAAAAACTGTTTTTT

v_gene: TRBV6-1
d_gene: .
abundance: .
len: 17
j_gene: TRBJ2-1
CDR3aa: CASSEKRAPSSYNEQFF
CDR3nt: TGTGCCAGCAGTGAAAAACGAGCGCCGAGCTCCTACAATGAGCAGTTCTTC

v_gene: TRBV5-6
d_gene: TRBD2
abundance: .
len: 15
j_gene: TRBJ2-1
CDR3aa: CASSLVGLAANEQFF
CDR3nt: TGTGCCAGCAGCTTGGTCGGGCTAGCGGCGAATGAGCAGTTCTTC

v_gene: TRBV5-4
d_gene: TRBD2
abundance: .
len: 15
j_gene: TRBJ2-3
CDR3aa: CASSLEGTSSDTQYF
CDR3nt: TGTGCCAGCAGCTTGGAAGGGACTAGCTCGGATACGCAGTATTTT

v_gene: TRBV7-9
d_gene: .
abundance: .
len: 14
j_gene: TRBJ1-2
CDR3aa: CASSLSVEGYGYTF
CDR3nt: TGTGCCAGCAGCTTATCTGTAGAGGGCTATGGCTACACCTTC

v_gene: TRBV2
d_gene: TRBD1
abundance: .
len: 16
j_gene: TRBJ2-7
CDR3aa: CASGLPRQGASYEQYF
CDR3nt: TGTGCCAGCGGCCTCCCCAGACAGGGGGCGTCCTACGAGCAGTACTTC

v_gene: TRBV7-8
d_gene: TRBD1
abundance: few
len: 15
j_gene: TRBJ2-7
CDR3aa: CASSAGTGGTYEQYF
CDR3nt: TGTGCCAGCAGTGCCGGGACAGGGGGTACCTACGAGCAGTACTTC

v_gene: TRBV11-3
d_gene: .
abundance: once
len: 12
j_gene: TRBJ1-1
CDR3aa: CASSSAFTEAFF
CDR3nt: TGTGCCAGCAGCTCCGCGTTCACTGAAGCTTTCTTT

v_gene: TRBV19
d_gene: TRBD1
abundance: .
len: 16
j_gene: TRBJ1-6
CDR3aa: CASSTGQDSYNSPLHF
CDR3nt: TGTGCCAGTAGTACAGGACAGGACTCCTATAATTCACCCCTCCACTTT

v_gene: TRBV4-3
d_gene: .
abundance: .
len: 14
j_gene: TRBJ2-1
CDR3aa: CASSQVGPYNEQFF
CDR3nt: TGCGCCAGCAGCCAAGTGGGCCCTTACAATGAGCAGTTCTTC

v_gene: TRBV7-2
d_gene: TRBD1
abundance: .
len: 15
j_gene: TRBJ1-2
CDR3aa: CASTRTGGSNYGYTF
CDR3nt: TGTGCCAGCACCCGAACAGGGGGATCTAACTATGGCTACACCTTC

v_gene: TRBV7-9
d_gene: TRBD2
abundance: .
len: 16
j_gene: TRBJ2-5
CDR3aa: CASSQRLAGVLETQYF
CDR3nt: TGTGCCAGCAGCCAGAGACTAGCGGGAGTCTTAGAGACCCAGTACTTC

v_gene: TRBV9
d_gene: .
abundance: .
len: 15
j_gene: TRBJ2-3
CDR3aa: CASNEGDLSPDTQYF
CDR3nt: TGTGCCAGCAACGAAGGGGATCTCAGTCCAGATACGCAGTATTTT

v_gene: TRBV7-9
d_gene: TRBD2
abundance: .
len: 15
j_gene: TRBJ2-7
CDR3aa: CASSLVASGTNEQYF
CDR3nt: TGTGCCAGCAGCTTAGTGGCTAGCGGGACGAACGAGCAGTACTTC

v_gene: TRBV6-5
d_gene: TRBD2
abundance: .
len: 16
j_gene: TRBJ2-3
CDR3aa: CASSYSNSGGQDTQYF
CDR3nt: TGTGCCAGCAGTTACTCGAACTCGGGGGGGCAAGATACGCAGTATTTT

v_gene: TRBV7-3
d_gene: .
abundance: .
len: 13
j_gene: TRBJ1-5
CDR3aa: CASSQGFNQPQHF
CDR3nt: TGTGCCAGCAGCCAGGGGTTCAATCAGCCCCAGCATTTT

v_gene: TRBV7-9
d_gene: TRBD2
abundance: .
len: 13
j_gene: TRBJ2-1
CDR3aa: CASSLETSPEQFF
CDR3nt: TGTGCCAGCAGCTTAGAGACTAGCCCTGAGCAGTTCTTC

v_gene: TRBV11-1
d_gene: .
abundance: .
len: 13
j_gene: TRBJ1-3
CDR3aa: CASSGGPGNTIYF
CDR3nt: TGTGCCAGCAGCGGAGGACCGGGAAACACCATATATTTT

v_gene: TRBV7-3
d_gene: .
abundance: .
len: 12
j_gene: TRBJ2-1
CDR3aa: CASGRSYNEQFF
CDR3nt: TGTGCCAGCGGCAGATCCTACAATGAGCAGTTCTTC

v_gene: TRBV30
d_gene: TRBD1
abundance: .
len: 13
j_gene: TRBJ2-7
CDR3aa: CAWSRQGVYEQYF
CDR3nt: TGTGCCTGGAGCAGACAGGGGGTCTACGAGCAGTACTTC

v_gene: TRBV9
d_gene: TRBD2
abundance: .
len: 17
j_gene: TRBJ2-1
CDR3aa: CASSEPLAGGPYNEQFF
CDR3nt: TGTGCCAGCAGCGAGCCACTAGCGGGAGGGCCCTACAATGAGCAGTTCTTC

v_gene: TRBV7-9
d_gene: .
abundance: .
len: 18
j_gene: TRBJ1-6
CDR3aa: CASSFGGGLGSYNSPLHF
CDR3nt: TGTGCCAGCAGCTTCGGGGGGGGTTTGGGCTCCTATAATTCACCCCTCCACTTT

v_gene: TRBV2
d_gene: .
abundance: .
len: 15
j_gene: TRBJ1-5
CDR3aa: CASTHGQYSRGPQHF
CDR3nt: TGTGCCAGCACCCACGGGCAGTATTCAAGGGGGCCCCAGCATTTT

v_gene: TRBV2
d_gene: TRBD1
abundance: .
len: 14
j_gene: TRBJ2-5
CDR3aa: CATGWDRHQETQYF
CDR3nt: TGTGCCACCGGATGGGACAGGCACCAAGAGACCCAGTACTTC

v_gene: TRBV30
d_gene: .
abundance: .
len: 13
j_gene: TRBJ1-1
CDR3aa: CAWSKGGYAEAFF
CDR3nt: TGTGCCTGGAGTAAGGGAGGTTACGCTGAAGCTTTCTTT

v_gene: TRBV18
d_gene: TRBD1
abundance: .
len: 14
j_gene: TRBJ1-1
CDR3aa: CASSLGQGGTEAFF
CDR3nt: TGTGCCAGCTCACTAGGACAGGGCGGGACTGAAGCTTTCTTT